This TCR beta chain appears in the sequencing data of a study of identical twins. Findings and limits, study-wide: Insertions were reduced in abundant cord blood beta clonotypes but not in memory repertoires. Invariant MAIT and iNKT cells could partly confound zero-insertion analyses. It was out-of-frame TCR alpha sharing in monozygotic twins that models underestimated.

The sample holds a few counts of this clonotype. Its specificity is unknown. This CDR3 spans 15 amino acids. The germline gives CDR1 SQVTM, CDR2 ANQGSEA. The V gene end was trimmed by 4 bases and the J gene end by 5 bases; junction bases not matched to a gene: 9. Template switching created a universal primer site, and the cDNA included unique molecular identifiers. TCRdb itself ran the 5' RACE reads through MiXCR, one entry per CDR3 protein. The table lists fewer than 450,000 distinct CDR3 sequences, 7% to 9.5% of them singletons. The TCR sequence derives from a woman aged 45 to 65 in good health. This chain connects TRBV29-1 to TRBJ2-7; 12 bases align to TRBD2. Sequenced: naive T cells sorted from blood. CDR3 in amino acids: CSVGLAGGFENEQYF. CDR3 sequence (DNA): TGCAGCGTTGGCCTAGCGGGGGGGTTTGAGAACGAGCAGTACTTC.